The source of this T cell receptor beta chain is a study of CD8 T cells in Susac syndrome. Whole-study context: Clinically active disease was present in six of the sequenced Susac syndrome patients. Roughly eight of these patients were in remission. Findings and limits, study-wide: An acknowledgment was made by the study that its TCR sequencing and HLA analysis involved relatively few individuals. Clonal expansion was absent from the CD4+ T cell repertoires in Susac syndrome.

It was with random hexamers that roughly 0.45 to 1 ug RNA was reverse transcribed. TCRdb redid the calling of the immunoSEQ multiplex PCR reads with MiXCR, one entry per CDR3 protein. The sample yields roughly 200,000 distinct CDR3 sequences, roughly 94% seen once. The CD8+ and CD4+ T cells were negatively isolated, with the TEMRA cells enriched by FACS. As concerns this clonotype: Its antigen is not known.

The source is a human donor with Susac syndrome. Material for sequencing was CD4+ T cells from PBMCs.

The CDR3 coding sequence is TGTGCCAGTTCCAGACTAGCGGGACACACCGGGGAGCTGTTTTTT. Encoded protein: CASSRLAGHTGELFF. The chain links TRBV28 to TRBJ2-2, with 11 bases matching TRBD2. This CDR3 contains 15 residues. Germline values: CDR1 MDHEN, CDR2 SYDVKM. Germline trimming cut 9 bases from V and 3 bases from J; bases unmatched to any gene: 6.